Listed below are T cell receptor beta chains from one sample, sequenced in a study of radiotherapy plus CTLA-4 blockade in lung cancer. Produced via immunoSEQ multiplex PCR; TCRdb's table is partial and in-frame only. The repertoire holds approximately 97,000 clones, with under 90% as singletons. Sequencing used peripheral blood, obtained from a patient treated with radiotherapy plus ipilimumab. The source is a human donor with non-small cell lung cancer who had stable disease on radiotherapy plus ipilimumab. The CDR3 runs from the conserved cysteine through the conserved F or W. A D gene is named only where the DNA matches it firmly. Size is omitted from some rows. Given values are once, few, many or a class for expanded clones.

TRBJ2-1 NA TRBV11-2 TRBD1 CASSSTGGGSYNEQFF TGTGCCAGCAGCTCAACAGGGGGCGGCTCCTACAATGAGCAGTTCTTC
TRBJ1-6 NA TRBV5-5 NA CASSLGPTENSPLHF TGTGCCAGCAGCTTGGGACCGACGGAGAATTCACCCCTCCACTTT
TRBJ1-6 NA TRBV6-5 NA CASSLGQNSPLHF TGTGCCAGCAGCTTAGGACAGAATTCACCCCTCCACTTT
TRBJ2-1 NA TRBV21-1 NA CASSKGRLAGTSYNEQFF TGTGCCAGCAGCAAAGGCAGACTAGCGGGAACATCCTACAATGAGCAGTTCTTC
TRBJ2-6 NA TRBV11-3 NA CASSLDVGPSGANVLTF TGTGCCAGCAGCTTAGATGTAGGCCCCTCTGGGGCCAACGTCCTGACTTTC
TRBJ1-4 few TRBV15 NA CATKRRNEKLFF TGTGCCACAAAGCGGCGAAATGAAAAACTGTTTTTT
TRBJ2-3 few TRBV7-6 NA CASSLMGSSTDTQYF TGTGCCAGCAGCTTAATGGGCAGTAGCACAGATACGCAGTATTTT
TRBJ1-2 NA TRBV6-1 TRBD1 CASSLQGEHYGYTF TGTGCCAGCAGCCTACAGGGGGAGCACTATGGCTACACCTTC
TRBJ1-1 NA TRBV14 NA CASSRKRVTEAFF TGTGCCAGCAGCCGGAAGAGGGTGACTGAAGCTTTCTTT
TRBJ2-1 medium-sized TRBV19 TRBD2 CASSQGRLAGGPNEQFF TGTGCCAGTAGCCAGGGGAGACTGGCGGGAGGGCCCAATGAGCAGTTCTTC
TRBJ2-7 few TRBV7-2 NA CASTQGGNYEQYF TGTGCCAGCACACAGGGGGGGAACTACGAGCAGTACTTC
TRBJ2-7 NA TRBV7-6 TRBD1 CASSYGTGQGPVSSYEQYF TGTGCCAGCAGCTACGGGACAGGCCAGGGTCCGGTCAGCTCCTACGAGCAGTACTTC
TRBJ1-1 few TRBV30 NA CASRTGGNTEAFF TGTGCCTCCCGGACCGGGGGGAACACTGAAGCTTTCTTT
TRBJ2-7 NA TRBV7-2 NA CASSSQVESYEQYF TGTGCCAGCAGCTCACAAGTAGAATCCTACGAGCAGTACTTC
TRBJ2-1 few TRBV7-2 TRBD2 CASSFAGDQYNEQFF TGTGCCAGCAGCTTCGCGGGGGACCAGTACAATGAGCAGTTCTTC
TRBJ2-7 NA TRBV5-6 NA CASSHRGKAIYEQYF TGTGCCAGCAGCCACCGGGGTAAAGCTATATACGAGCAGTACTTC